Listed below are T cell receptor beta chains from one sample, sequenced in a study of blood T cell repertoires in COVID-19. Sequencing was performed with immunoSEQ multiplex PCR; in TCRdb, only in-frame clones are kept and a portion is missing. The data hold about 260,000 clones, with around nine tenths observed a single time. The sample was peripheral blood. These receptor sequences come from a woman aged 25 to 39 with COVID-19, enrolled during active disease. The CDR3 runs from the conserved cysteine through the conserved F or W. A D gene is named only where the DNA matches it firmly. Expanded clones are given a class, and other clones once, few, many or no size at all.

clone_size	v_call	d_call	j_call	cdr3_aa	cdr3_nt
-	TRBV2	-	TRBJ2-7	CASSEYAGATYEQYF	TGTGCCAGCAGTGAGTATGCAGGGGCCACCTACGAGCAGTACTTC
-	TRBV30	-	TRBJ1-5	CAWNAGIKNNQPQHF	TGTGCCTGGAACGCAGGGATAAAGAACAATCAGCCCCAGCATTTT
-	TRBV10-2	TRBD2	TRBJ2-1	CASSVAGAYNEQFF	TGCGCCAGCAGTGTAGCGGGGGCCTACAATGAGCAGTTCTTC
-	TRBV7-9	-	TRBJ2-7	CASSAPGGWFSEQYF	TGTGCCAGCAGCGCCCCGGGGGGCTGGTTTTCCGAGCAGTACTTC
-	TRBV19	TRBD1	TRBJ2-6	CASSPDRGTGANVLTF	TGTGCCAGTAGTCCCGACAGGGGTACCGGGGCCAACGTCCTGACTTTC
once	TRBV3-1/TRBV3-2	TRBD1	TRBJ1-1	CASRTTRQGPNTEAFF	TGTGCCAGCAGAACAACCCGACAGGGGCCAAACACTGAAGCTTTCTTT
-	TRBV12-3/TRBV12-4	-	TRBJ2-1	CASSPRSYNEQFF	TGTGCCAGCTCTCCTCGGTCCTACAATGAGCAGTTCTTC
few	TRBV28	-	TRBJ2-6	CASSPTGGGGANVLTF	TGTGCCAGCAGCCCGACAGGAGGCGGGGGGGCCAACGTCCTGACTTTC
once	TRBV19	-	TRBJ1-1	CASSIGGQNTEAFF	TGTGCCAGTAGTATCGGGGGTCAAAACACTGAAGCTTTCTTT
-	TRBV5-6	-	TRBJ2-1	CASSLAQQQFF	TGTGCCAGCAGCTTGGCACAGCAGCAGTTCTTC
-	TRBV9	-	TRBJ2-1	CASSATGYNEQFF	TGTGCCAGCAGCGCTACAGGGTACAATGAGCAGTTCTTC
-	TRBV6-6	TRBD1	TRBJ2-7	CASSGIGGFDEQYF	TGTGCCAGCAGTGGGATAGGGGGCTTCGACGAGCAGTACTTC
-	TRBV9	-	TRBJ1-2	CASSQGTNYGYTF	TGTGCCAGCAGCCAGGGGACTAACTATGGCTACACCTTC
-	TRBV4-1	TRBD2	TRBJ2-5	CASSHPTSGQETQYF	TGCGCCAGCAGCCACCCAACTAGCGGGCAAGAGACCCAGTACTTC
once	TRBV18	TRBD2	TRBJ2-7	CASSPSNRLAGVNEQYF	TGTGCCAGCTCGCCTTCCAACCGACTAGCGGGAGTGAACGAGCAGTACTTC
-	TRBV30	-	TRBJ2-3	CAWSVGAGWGDTQYF	TGTGCCTGGAGTGTGGGTGCGGGGTGGGGCGATACGCAGTATTTT
-	TRBV4-3	TRBD1	TRBJ1-1	CASSQATGETFF	TGCGCCAGCAGCCAAGCGACAGGGGAGACTTTCTTT
-	TRBV30	-	TRBJ1-1	CAWSQQGEAFF	TGTGCCTGGAGTCAACAGGGTGAAGCTTTCTTT
-	TRBV5-1	TRBD1	TRBJ2-1	CASSQGDDISYNEQFF	TGCGCCAGCAGTCAGGGGGACGACATCTCCTACAATGAGCAGTTCTTC
-	TRBV28	-	TRBJ1-6	CASSFGGASSSYNSPLHF	TGTGCCAGCAGTTTTGGGGGGGCGTCCAGCTCCTATAATTCACCCCTCCACTTT
-	TRBV10-2	TRBD1	TRBJ2-1	CASWTGRAYNEQFF	TGCGCCAGCTGGACAGGGCGAGCCTACAATGAGCAGTTCTTC
-	TRBV5-1	TRBD1	TRBJ2-1	CASSSDRGSYNEQFF	TGCGCCAGCAGCTCAGACAGGGGATCCTACAATGAGCAGTTCTTC
-	TRBV7-9	-	TRBJ2-7	CASSLEGVRSYEQYF	TGTGCCAGCAGCTTAGAGGGGGTTAGATCCTACGAGCAGTACTTC
-	TRBV3-1/TRBV3-2	TRBD2	TRBJ2-5	CASSHGGSGSLLFRETQYF	TGTGCCAGCAGCCACGGCGGCAGCGGGAGTCTTTTGTTTAGAGAGACCCAGTACTTC
-	TRBV28	TRBD2	TRBJ2-1	CASSLQLAGVSEQFF	TGTGCCAGCAGTTTGCAGCTAGCGGGAGTTTCTGAGCAGTTCTTC